This TCR beta chain derives from a study of Ad26.COV2.S vaccination and SARS-CoV-2 variants. For the study at large: It was the COV1001 Ad26.COV2.S trial arm that included the donor. General observations from the study: With respect to non-spike TCR breadth, vaccine and placebo recipients were similar.

Note on this clone: Its antigen remains unknown.

The table came from immunoSEQ multiplex PCR; TCRdb's copy has only in-frame clones and leaves some out. The sample records around 450,000 clones, 90% being singletons. The V and J ends lost 4 bases and 3 bases, in that order; junction bases with no gene match: 5. Looked up from germline, CDR1 is MDHEN and CDR2 is SYDVKM. The CDR3 runs 15 residues. Regarding treatment: 15 to 20 received Ad26.COV2.S at low or high dose, single or two shots; about 5 received placebo; per-sample allocation not given. Specimens were obtained on day 63 following the first vaccine or placebo injection. This receptor was taken from a person between 18 and 65 years old who received the Ad26.COV2.S COVID-19 vaccine or a placebo. This sample comprised peripheral blood, obtained in a trial of Ad26.COV2.S vaccine versus placebo. The V gene is TRBV28, the J gene TRBJ1-3; 8 bases agree with TRBD1. The CDR3 loop reads CASSSQGAGGNTIYF. CDR3 in DNA: TGTGCCAGCAGTTCCCAGGGGGCCGGTGGAAACACCATATATTTT. The full variable domain, rest sourced from reference TRBV28 and TRBJ1-3, is DVKVTQSSRYLVKRTGEKVFLECVQDMDHENMFWYRQDPGLGLRLIYFSYDVKMKEKGDIPEGYSVSREKKERFSLILESASTNQTSMYLCASSSQGAGGNTIYFGEGSWLTVV.